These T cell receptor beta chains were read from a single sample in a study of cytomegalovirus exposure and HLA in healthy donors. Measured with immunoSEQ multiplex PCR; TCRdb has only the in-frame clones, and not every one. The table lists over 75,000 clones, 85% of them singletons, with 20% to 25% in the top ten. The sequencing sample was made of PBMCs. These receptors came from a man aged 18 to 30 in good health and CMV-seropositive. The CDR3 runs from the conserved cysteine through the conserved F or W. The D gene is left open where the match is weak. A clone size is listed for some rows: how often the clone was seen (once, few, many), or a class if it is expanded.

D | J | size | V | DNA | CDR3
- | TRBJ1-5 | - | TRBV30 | TGTGCCTGGAGGGCCGGACAGTATAGCAATCAGCCCCAGCATTTT | CAWRAGQYSNQPQHF
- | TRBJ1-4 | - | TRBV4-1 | TGCGCCAGCAGCCAAGATAACACCTTTAATGAAAAACTGTTTTTT | CASSQDNTFNEKLFF
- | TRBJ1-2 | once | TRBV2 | TGTGCCAGCAGAAGCGAAGCAGGGTTGAGCTATGGCTACACCTTC | CASRSEAGLSYGYTF
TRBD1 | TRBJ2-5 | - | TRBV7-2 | TGTGCCAGCAGCACCGGGACAGGGGGCTCTCTGAGAGACTTC | CASSTGTGGSLRDF
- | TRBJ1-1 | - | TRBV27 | TGTGCCAGCAAGCAGGGAGGGACTGAAGCTTTCTTT | CASKQGGTEAFF
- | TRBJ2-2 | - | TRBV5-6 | TGTGCCAGCAGCTTGCTAGTCAGTGCCGGGGAGCTGTTTTTT | CASSLLVSAGELFF
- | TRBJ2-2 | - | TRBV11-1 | TGTGCCAGCAGCTTAGCCAGGGTTACCGGGGAGCTGTTTTTT | CASSLARVTGELFF
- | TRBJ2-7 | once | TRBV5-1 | TGCGCCAGCAGCTTGATCGCCGGGGAGCAGTACTTC | CASSLIAGEQYF
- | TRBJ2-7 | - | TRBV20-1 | TGCAGTGCCCGCCTAACCTACGAGCAGTACTTC | CSARLTYEQYF
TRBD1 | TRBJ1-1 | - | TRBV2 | TGTGCCAGCAACGGTCGGGACAGGACTAACACTGAAGCTTTCTTT | CASNGRDRTNTEAFF
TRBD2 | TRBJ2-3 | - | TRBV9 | TGTGCCAGCAGCGTAGGAGGGCGGGGGGACACAGATACGCAGTATTTT | CASSVGGRGDTDTQYF
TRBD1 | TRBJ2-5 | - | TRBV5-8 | TGTGCCAGCAGCTCAGTAAGGACCCAGGGGGAGGAGACCCAGTACTTC | CASSSVRTQGEETQYF
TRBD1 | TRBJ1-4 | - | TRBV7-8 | TGTGCCAGCAGCACCACCGGGACAGGGGTTTTTAGGGTTACTGAAAAACTGTTTTTT | CASSTTGTGVFRVTEKLFF
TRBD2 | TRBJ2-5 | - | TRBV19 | TGTGCCAGTAGTAGGACTAGCGGGGAGACCCAGTACTTC | CASSRTSGETQYF
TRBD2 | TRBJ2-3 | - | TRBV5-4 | TGTGCCAGCAGCTCGGGACTAGTGGCCACAGATACGCAGTATTTT | CASSSGLVATDTQYF
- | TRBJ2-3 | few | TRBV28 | TGTGCCAGCAGTCCTTTGGATACGCAGTATTTT | CASSPLDTQYF
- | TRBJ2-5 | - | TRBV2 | TGTGCCAGCAGTGAACCCGGGACAATGGAGACCCAGTACTTC | CASSEPGTMETQYF
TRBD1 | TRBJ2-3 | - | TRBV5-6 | TGTGCCACCTGCCGGGGGACAGGGACCACAGATACGCAGTATTTT | CATCRGTGTTDTQYF
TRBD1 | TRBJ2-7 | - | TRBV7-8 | TGTGCCAGCAGCTCCCGAATGACAGGGACGGGATACGAGCAGTACTTC | CASSSRMTGTGYEQYF
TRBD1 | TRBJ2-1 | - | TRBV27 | TGTGCCAGCAGTTTGCCGGGACAGGGGCAGGAGCAGTTCTTC | CASSLPGQGQEQFF
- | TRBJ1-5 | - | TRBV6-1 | TGTGCCAGCAGTCGGACACTGAGTAGCAATCAGCCCCAGCATTTT | CASSRTLSSNQPQHF
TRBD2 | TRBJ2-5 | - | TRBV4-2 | TGTGCCAGCAGCCAAGTACTAGCGGGAGTTTTATCTGAGACCCAGTACTTC | CASSQVLAGVLSETQYF